This T cell receptor (beta chain) was observed in a study of breast tumors, draining lymph nodes, adjacent tissues. Samples came from axillary lymph nodes draining the breast cancer. This clonotype was recorded many times. Its antigen is as yet unknown. Study-level findings and limits: That most tumor T cells come from lymph nodes remained unproven. Compared with lymph nodes, tumors were less diverse; compared with nontumor tissue, more. Most tumor T cells seemingly derive from lymph node, then expand in tumor. Luminal-like breast cancer showed significantly greater tumor-nontumor repertoire similarity than basal-like breast cancer did.

TCRdb re-called the multiplex PCR reads through MiXCR, storing one row per CDR3 protein. The table has about 200,000 distinct CDR3 sequences, approximately 33% seen once; the top ten hold about 4.5%. Germline V lookup: CDR1 DFQATT, CDR2 SNEGSKA (reference sequence). With 1 base clipped from V and 8 bases from J, the junction kept 3 bases outside the gene matches. CDR3 length equals 14 residues. What was sequenced was axillary lymph node tissue. The V call is TRBV20-1, the J call TRBJ2-1; 12 bases match TRBD2. This sequence was found in a female donor with breast cancer. Some clones in this sample may be carry-over from other donors' samples. The CDR3 region is CSARGASGRDEQFF. For the CDR3, the DNA is TGCAGTGCTAGAGGAGCTAGCGGGAGGGATGAGCAGTTCTTC.